This T cell receptor beta chain was documented in a study of T cells in Graves' hyperthyroidism and ophthalmopathy. Findings of the study overall: Researchers report that a 13 V-J model separated ophthalmopathy from stable hyperthyroidism.

Germline V CDR1 and CDR2: LNHDA, SQIVND (reference sequence). The CDR3 runs 13 residues. The V end lost 6 bases, the J end lost 6 bases, and 14 bases lay between the germline ends. This clonotype was observed a few times. Its target is unknown. Patients aged 18 to 65 with hyperthyroidism were newly diagnosed, with duration under 2 months. RNA transcripts gave rise to amplified TCR beta CDR3 regions. Primed by the HTBI set, a first-round RT-PCR was run on the TCR CDR3. TCRdb called the multiplex PCR reads again in MiXCR, with one record for every CDR3 protein. The sample includes approximately 700,000 distinct CDR3 sequences, 15% to 20% of them seen just once.

The TCR originated in a man aged 18 to 29 with Graves' hyperthyroidism. What was sequenced was blood. The chain has TRBV19 and TRBJ1-1; D might be TRBD1 (5 bases). The CDR3 region is CASRDHGGAEAFF. The CDR3 DNA reads TGTGCCAGTAGGGACCACGGGGGAGCTGAAGCTTTCTTT.